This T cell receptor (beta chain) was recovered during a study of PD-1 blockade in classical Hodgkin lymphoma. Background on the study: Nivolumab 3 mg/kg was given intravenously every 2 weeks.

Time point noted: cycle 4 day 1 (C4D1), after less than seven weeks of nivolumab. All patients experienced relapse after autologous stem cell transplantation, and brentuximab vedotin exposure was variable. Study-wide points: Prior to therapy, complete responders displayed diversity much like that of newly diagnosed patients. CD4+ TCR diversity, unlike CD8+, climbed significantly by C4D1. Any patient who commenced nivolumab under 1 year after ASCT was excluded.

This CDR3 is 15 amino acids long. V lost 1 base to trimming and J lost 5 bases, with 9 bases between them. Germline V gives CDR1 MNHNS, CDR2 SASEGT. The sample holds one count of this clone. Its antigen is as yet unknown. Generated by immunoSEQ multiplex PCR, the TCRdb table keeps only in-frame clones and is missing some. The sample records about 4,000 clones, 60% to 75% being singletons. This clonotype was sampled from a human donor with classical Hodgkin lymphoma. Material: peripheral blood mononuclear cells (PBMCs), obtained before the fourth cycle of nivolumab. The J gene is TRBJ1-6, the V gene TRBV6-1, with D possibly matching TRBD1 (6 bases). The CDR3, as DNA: TGTGCCAGCAGTGAAGGGGGGCGAGATAATTCACCCCTCCACTTT. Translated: CASSEGGRDNSPLHF.